The present TCR beta chain was sequenced within a study of Ad26.COV2.S vaccination and SARS-CoV-2 variants. Study information: Ad26.COV2.S was injected intramuscularly once or twice, 56 days apart.

As to treatment: some 19 received Ad26.COV2.S at low or high dose, single or two shots; about five received placebo; per-sample allocation not given. Samples came from day 63 after the first vaccine or placebo injection. The data were produced by immunoSEQ multiplex PCR, yet TCRdb's version contains in-frame clones alone and is incomplete. The data show under 500,000 clones, about nine tenths seen once. This CDR3 region has 13 residues. V shed 2 bases and J shed 7 bases, with 11 bases lying between them. The germline V gene has CDR1 MRHNA and CDR2 SNTAGT. The study's findings and limits: Substantial response breadth was reportedly seen for spike-specific CD8+ and CD4+ T cells after vaccination. Vaccine recipients and placebo recipients showed similar non-spike TCR breadth. The TCR-based breadth and depth measures might underestimate overall T cell responses.

As regards this clone: The antigen remains undetermined.

This sequence originates from a person between 18 and 65 years old who received the Ad26.COV2.S COVID-19 vaccine or a placebo. Sequencing used peripheral blood, obtained in a trial of Ad26.COV2.S vaccine versus placebo. This chain uses TRBV6-4 with TRBJ1-2, with D perhaps TRBD1 (6 bases). In nucleotides, the CDR3 is TGTGCCAGCAGTGACGGGGGGCAGGGTGGCTACACCTTC. It encodes CASSDGGQGGYTF.